This T cell receptor (beta chain) is from a study of PD-1 blockade in classical Hodgkin lymphoma. General study results and limits: Nivolumab initiated under 1 year post-ASCT led to patient exclusion. Newly diagnosed patients had baseline TCR diversity that was reportedly lower than that of healthy donors.

Method: immunoSEQ multiplex PCR; TCRdb's copy keeps in-frame clones and lacks some. The sample holds around 26,000 clones; around 86% are singletons and the top ten take 3% to 3.5%. Indicated time point: cycle 4 day 1 (C4D1), after less than 7 weeks of nivolumab. Relapse after autologous stem cell transplantation occurred in every patient, and brentuximab vedotin exposure varied. Researchers report purifying CD4+ T cells from thawed PBMCs by magnetic negative selection. Concerning this clone: Its antigen is undetermined.

The material sequenced was CD4+ T cells from blood, taken before the fourth cycle of nivolumab. The origin of this receptor is a human donor with classical Hodgkin lymphoma.

DNA for the CDR3: TGTGCCAGCAGCTTAGTGGGGGGAGGCACAGATACGCAGTATTTT. Translating it yields CASSLVGGGTDTQYF. V is TRBV7-3 and J is TRBJ2-3, with a tentative D call TRBD2 (6 bases). The length of the CDR3 is 15 residues. The ends were cut back, 2 bases at V and 1 base at J, with 10 bases in the middle. Germline CDR1 reads SGHTA; CDR2 reads FQGTGA.